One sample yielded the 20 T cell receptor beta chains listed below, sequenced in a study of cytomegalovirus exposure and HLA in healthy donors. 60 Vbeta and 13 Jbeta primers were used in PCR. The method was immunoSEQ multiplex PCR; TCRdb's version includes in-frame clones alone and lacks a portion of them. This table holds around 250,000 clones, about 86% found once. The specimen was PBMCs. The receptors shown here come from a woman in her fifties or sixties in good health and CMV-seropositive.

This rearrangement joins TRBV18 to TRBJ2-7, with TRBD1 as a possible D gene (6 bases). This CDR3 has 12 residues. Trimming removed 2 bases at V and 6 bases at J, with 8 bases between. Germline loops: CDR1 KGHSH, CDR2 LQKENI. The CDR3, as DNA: TGTGCCAGCTCACCAGGGGGCGCCGAGCAGTACTTC. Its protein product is CASSPGGAEQYF. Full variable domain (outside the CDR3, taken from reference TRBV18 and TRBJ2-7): NAGVMQNPRHLVRRRGQEARLRCSPMKGHSHVYWYRQLPEEGLKFMVYLQKENIIDESGMPKERFSAEFPKEGPSILRIQQVVRGDSAAYFCASSPGGAEQYFGPGTRLTVT.

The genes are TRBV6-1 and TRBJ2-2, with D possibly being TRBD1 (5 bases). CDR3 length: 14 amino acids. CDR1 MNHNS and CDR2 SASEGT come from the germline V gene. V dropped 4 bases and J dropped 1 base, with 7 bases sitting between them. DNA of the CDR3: TGTGCCAGCAGTGTTACAGGGAACACCGGGGAGCTGTTTTTT. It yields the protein CASSVTGNTGELFF.

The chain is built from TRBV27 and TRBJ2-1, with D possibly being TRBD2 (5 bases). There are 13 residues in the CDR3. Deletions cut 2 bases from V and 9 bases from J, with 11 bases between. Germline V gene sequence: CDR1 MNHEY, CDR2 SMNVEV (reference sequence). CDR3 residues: CASSLAGSVEQFF. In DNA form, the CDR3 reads TGTGCCAGCAGTTTAGCGGGTTCGGTTGAGCAGTTCTTC.

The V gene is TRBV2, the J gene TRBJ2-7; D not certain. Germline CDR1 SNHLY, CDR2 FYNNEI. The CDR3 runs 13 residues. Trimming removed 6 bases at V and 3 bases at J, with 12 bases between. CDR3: CASSLESSYEQYF. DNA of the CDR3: TGTGCCAGCAGCCTCGAGAGTAGCTACGAGCAGTACTTC.

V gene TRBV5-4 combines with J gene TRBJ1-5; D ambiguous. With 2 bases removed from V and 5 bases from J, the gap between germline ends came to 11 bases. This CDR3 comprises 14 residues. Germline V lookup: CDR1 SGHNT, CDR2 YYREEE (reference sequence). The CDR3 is CASSLGGGDQPQHF. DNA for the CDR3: TGTGCCAGCAGCTTAGGAGGAGGCGATCAGCCCCAGCATTTT.

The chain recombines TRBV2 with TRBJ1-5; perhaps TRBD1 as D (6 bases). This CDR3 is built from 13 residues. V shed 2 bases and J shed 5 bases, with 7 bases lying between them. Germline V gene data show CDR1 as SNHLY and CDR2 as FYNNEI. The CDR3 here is CASSEQGYQPQHF. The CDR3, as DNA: TGTGCCAGCAGTGAACAGGGGTATCAGCCCCAGCATTTT.

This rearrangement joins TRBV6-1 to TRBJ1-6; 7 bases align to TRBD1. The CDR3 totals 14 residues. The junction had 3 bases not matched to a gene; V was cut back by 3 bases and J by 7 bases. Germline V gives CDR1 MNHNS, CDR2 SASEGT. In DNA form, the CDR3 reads TGTGCCAGCAGTGAGCAACAGGGGAATTCACCCCTCCACTTT. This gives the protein CASSEQQGNSPLHF.

CDR3 in DNA: TGTGCCAGCAGCAAAACCAGACGACAGGGACCCCAAGAGACCCAGTACTTC. This gives the protein CASSKTRRQGPQETQYF. The chain combines TRBV21-1 with TRBJ2-5; TRBD1, the table's D call, lacks a check against the DNA. TRBV21-1 is flagged as a pseudogene. This CDR3 has 17 residues.

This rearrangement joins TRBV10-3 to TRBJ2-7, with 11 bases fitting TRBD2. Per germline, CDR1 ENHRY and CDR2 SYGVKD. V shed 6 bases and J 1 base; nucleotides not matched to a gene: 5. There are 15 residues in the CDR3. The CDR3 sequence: CAISTTSGRSYEQYF. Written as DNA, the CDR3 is TGTGCCATCAGCACAACTAGCGGGAGATCCTACGAGCAGTACTTC.

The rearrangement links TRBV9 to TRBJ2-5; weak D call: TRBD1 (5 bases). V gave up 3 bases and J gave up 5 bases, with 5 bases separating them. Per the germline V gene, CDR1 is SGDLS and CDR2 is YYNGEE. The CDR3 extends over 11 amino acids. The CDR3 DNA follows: TGTGCCAGCAGCGGGGGCGAGACCCAGTACTTC. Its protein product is CASSGGETQYF.

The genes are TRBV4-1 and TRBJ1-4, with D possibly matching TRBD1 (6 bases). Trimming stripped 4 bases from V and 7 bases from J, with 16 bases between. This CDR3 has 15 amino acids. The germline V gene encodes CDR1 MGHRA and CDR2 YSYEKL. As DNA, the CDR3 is TGCGCCAGCAGCCTCCCGGGTAGGGGGAGTGAAAAACTGTTTTTT. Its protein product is CASSLPGRGSEKLFF.

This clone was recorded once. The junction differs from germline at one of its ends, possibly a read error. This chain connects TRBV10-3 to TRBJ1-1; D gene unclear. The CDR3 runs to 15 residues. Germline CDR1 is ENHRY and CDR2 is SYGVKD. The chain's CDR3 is CTISDPGKGKTEAFF. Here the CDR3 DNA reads TGTACCATCAGTGACCCGGGGAAAGGGAAAACTGAAGCTTTCTTT.

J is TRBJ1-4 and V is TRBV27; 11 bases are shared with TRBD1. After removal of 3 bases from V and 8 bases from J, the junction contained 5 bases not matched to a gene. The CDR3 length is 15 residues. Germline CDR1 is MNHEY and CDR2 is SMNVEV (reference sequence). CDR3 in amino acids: CASSFLGQGDEKLFF. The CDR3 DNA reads TGTGCCAGCAGTTTTCTGGGACAGGGGGACGAAAAACTGTTTTTT.

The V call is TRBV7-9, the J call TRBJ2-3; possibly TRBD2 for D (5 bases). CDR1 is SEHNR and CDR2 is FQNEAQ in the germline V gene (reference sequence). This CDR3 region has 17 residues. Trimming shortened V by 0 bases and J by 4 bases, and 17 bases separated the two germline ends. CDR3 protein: CASSLALGLVPSDTQYF. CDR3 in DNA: TGTGCCAGCAGCTTAGCCCTTGGACTTGTTCCATCAGATACGCAGTATTTT.

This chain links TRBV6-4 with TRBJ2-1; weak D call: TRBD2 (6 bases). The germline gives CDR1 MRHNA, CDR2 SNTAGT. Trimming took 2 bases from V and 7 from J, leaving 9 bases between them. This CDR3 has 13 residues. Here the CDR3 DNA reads TGTGCCAGCAGTGACCCGGGAGTGAATGAGCAGTTCTTC. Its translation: CASSDPGVNEQFF.

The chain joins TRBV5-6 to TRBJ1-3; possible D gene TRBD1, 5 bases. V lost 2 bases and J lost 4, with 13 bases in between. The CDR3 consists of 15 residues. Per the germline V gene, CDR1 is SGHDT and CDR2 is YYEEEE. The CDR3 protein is CASSFYQGMGNTIYF. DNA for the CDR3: TGTGCCAGCAGCTTTTATCAGGGAATGGGAAACACCATATATTTT.

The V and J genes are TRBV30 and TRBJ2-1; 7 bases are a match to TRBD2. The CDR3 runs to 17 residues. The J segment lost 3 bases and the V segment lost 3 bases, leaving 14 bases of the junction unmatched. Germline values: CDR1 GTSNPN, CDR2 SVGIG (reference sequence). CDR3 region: CAWRPDLLAVDYNEQFF. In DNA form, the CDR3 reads TGTGCCTGGAGGCCAGACCTCCTAGCGGTCGACTACAATGAGCAGTTCTTC.

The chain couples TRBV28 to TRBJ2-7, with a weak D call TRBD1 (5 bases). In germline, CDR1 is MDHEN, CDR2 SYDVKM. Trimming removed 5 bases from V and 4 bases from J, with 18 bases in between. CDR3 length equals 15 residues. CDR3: CASSPTARVGYEQYF. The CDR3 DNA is TGTGCCAGCAGTCCGACAGCCCGGGTCGGGTACGAGCAGTACTTC. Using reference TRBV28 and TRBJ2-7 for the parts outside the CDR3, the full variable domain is DVKVTQSSRYLVKRTGEKVFLECVQDMDHENMFWYRQDPGLGLRLIYFSYDVKMKEKGDIPEGYSVSREKKERFSLILESASTNQTSMYLCASSPTARVGYEQYFGPGTRLTVT.

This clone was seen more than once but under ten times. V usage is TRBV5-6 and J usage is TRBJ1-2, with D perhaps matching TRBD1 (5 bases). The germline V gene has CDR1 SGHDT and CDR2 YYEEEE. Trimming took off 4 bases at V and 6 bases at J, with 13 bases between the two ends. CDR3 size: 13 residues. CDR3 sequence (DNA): TGTGCCAGCAGCCCCACCCTCAGGGATGGCTACACCTTC. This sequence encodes CASSPTLRDGYTF.

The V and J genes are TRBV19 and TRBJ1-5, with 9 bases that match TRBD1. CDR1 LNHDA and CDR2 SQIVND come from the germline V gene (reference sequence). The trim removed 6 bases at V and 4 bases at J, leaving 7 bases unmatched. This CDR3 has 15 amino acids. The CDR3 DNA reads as TGTGCCAGTAGCCTGGGACAGGGAAGAAATCAGCCCCAGCATTTT. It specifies CASSLGQGRNQPQHF. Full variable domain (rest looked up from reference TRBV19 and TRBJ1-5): DGGITQSPKYLFRKEGQNVTLSCEQNLNHDAMYWYRQDPGQGLRLIYYSQIVNDFQKGDIAEGYSVSREKKESFPLTVTSAQKNPTAFYLCASSLGQGRNQPQHFGDGTRLSIL.